Given below is one TCR beta chain in context. TCRdb reprocessed the 5' RACE reads, with one entry per CDR3 protein and no DNA. In all, the sample yields 350,000 to 400,000 distinct CDR3 sequences. The CDR3 spans 19 residues. Germline CDR1 reads DFQATT; CDR2 reads SNEGSKA (reference sequence). This specimen belongs to a study of T cells expressing NK-cell markers. This clonotype was obtained from a woman aged 45-65 years in good health. The sequenced sample consisted of blood T cells: a sorted CD56 or NKG2C T cell subset, CD4+ or CD8+ T cells, or bulk PBMC T cells (not recorded which). The chain uses TRBV20-1 and TRBJ2-5; TCRdb outputs TRBD2, but without DNA this stays unchecked. CDR3: CSARVGTSGSEFVKETQYF.